These T cell receptor beta chains were read from a single sample in a study of shared clonotypes between healthy human individuals. Clones were read by immunoSEQ multiplex PCR, and TCRdb kept only the in-frame ones, dropping some. The table shows some 1,900,000 clones, with about 95% occurring only once. Specimen: naive CD8+ T cells sorted from blood. These receptors were obtained from a man between 18 and 29 years old in good health. CDR3s include the opening cysteine and the closing phenylalanine or tryptophan. Fields, in order: V gene, D gene, clone size, J gene, CDR3 DNA, CDR3 protein. D genes are given only for firm matches. Where a row states a size, it is once, few, many or the class of an expanded clone; other rows omit it.

V: TRBV28
D: .
size: .
J: TRBJ2-7
DNA: TGTGCCAGCAGCTCCTGGGGGTGGACCTACGAGCAGTACTTC
CDR3: CASSSWGWTYEQYF

V: TRBV16
D: .
size: .
J: TRBJ2-1
DNA: TGTGCCAGCAGCCAATCGTGGGCCCTCGATCGCAATGAGCAGTTCTTC
CDR3: CASSQSWALDRNEQFF

V: TRBV27
D: .
size: .
J: TRBJ1-2
DNA: TGTGCCAGCAGTTCCTTGGGGGGGGGCTGGGGCTACACCTTC
CDR3: CASSSLGGGWGYTF

V: TRBV5-6
D: TRBD2
size: .
J: TRBJ2-5
DNA: TGTGCCAGCAGCTTCTGGCTAGCGGGGGGGAACCCCCAAGAGACCCAGTACTTC
CDR3: CASSFWLAGGNPQETQYF

V: TRBV5-1
D: .
size: .
J: TRBJ2-1
DNA: TGCGCCAGCAGCTTGGGAGAGGGGTTATCCTACAATGAGCAGTTCTTC
CDR3: CASSLGEGLSYNEQFF

V: TRBV4-1
D: TRBD1
size: few
J: TRBJ1-5
DNA: TGCGCCAGCAGCCAAGACGACAGGGTTTTACAGCCCCAGCATTTT
CDR3: CASSQDDRVLQPQHF

V: TRBV10-3
D: TRBD1
size: .
J: TRBJ2-5
DNA: TGTGCCATCAGTGAGTCCGGGACAGGGGTCCAAGAGACCCAGTACTTC
CDR3: CAISESGTGVQETQYF

V: TRBV2
D: .
size: once
J: TRBJ2-3
DNA: TGTGCCAGCAGTGAATCCGTCGGGGCGGCACCCACAGATACGCAGTATTTT
CDR3: CASSESVGAAPTDTQYF

V: TRBV2
D: .
size: .
J: TRBJ2-5
DNA: TGTGCCAGCGCCTTCTCGCGGGGCCAGGGAGAGACCCAGTACTTC
CDR3: CASAFSRGQGETQYF

V: TRBV30
D: .
size: .
J: TRBJ1-4
DNA: TGTGCCTGGAGTGGAAACAGGGAAACTAATGAAAAACTGTTTTTT
CDR3: CAWSGNRETNEKLFF

V: TRBV27
D: TRBD2
size: .
J: TRBJ2-3
DNA: TGTGCCAGCAGTTTGGCCGTGCGGGGGAGCACAGATACGCAGTATTTT
CDR3: CASSLAVRGSTDTQYF

V: TRBV10-1
D: TRBD1
size: once
J: TRBJ2-7
DNA: TGCGCTAGCAGTGATACGGGACAGGGCTACGAGCAGTACTTC
CDR3: CASSDTGQGYEQYF

V: TRBV9
D: TRBD1
size: .
J: TRBJ2-3
DNA: TGTGCCAGCAGCGTAGCTGGACAGGGCCCCCAGTATTTT
CDR3: CASSVAGQGPQYF

V: TRBV28
D: .
size: .
J: TRBJ1-5
DNA: TGTGCCAGCAGTCTTTCTGGCAGTCTCAATCAGCCCCAGCATTTT
CDR3: CASSLSGSLNQPQHF

V: TRBV5-6
D: .
size: .
J: TRBJ1-2
DNA: TGTGCCAGCAGCGCGGAGGGTGGCTACACCTTC
CDR3: CASSAEGGYTF

V: TRBV5-8
D: TRBD1
size: .
J: TRBJ1-1
DNA: TGTGCCAGCAGCACGGTGACAGGGTTGAGGTCTGAAGCTTTCTTT
CDR3: CASSTVTGLRSEAFF

V: TRBV4-1
D: .
size: .
J: TRBJ2-3
DNA: TGCGCCAGCAGCCAAGAGATGCGCACAGATACGCAGTATTTT
CDR3: CASSQEMRTDTQYF

V: TRBV4-3
D: .
size: .
J: TRBJ2-1
DNA: TGCGCCAGCAGCCGGTACAAAGGGGGAGGGTACAATGAGCAGTTCTTC
CDR3: CASSRYKGGGYNEQFF

V: TRBV9
D: .
size: once
J: TRBJ1-1
DNA: TGTGCCAGCAGCGTAGACGGGATAATGAACACTGAAGCTTTCTTT
CDR3: CASSVDGIMNTEAFF

V: TRBV6-5
D: .
size: .
J: TRBJ2-1
DNA: TGTGCCAGCAGTTCCCCGGCGGGGGCCGCCTACAATGAGCAGTTCTTC
CDR3: CASSSPAGAAYNEQFF

V: TRBV9
D: .
size: .
J: TRBJ2-7
DNA: TGTGCCAGCAGCGTAGACGGGACGGCTAATTACGAGCAGTACTTC
CDR3: CASSVDGTANYEQYF

V: TRBV5-1
D: .
size: .
J: TRBJ2-1
DNA: TGCGCCAGCAGCTTCGACCTCACGGGCAATGAGCAGTTCTTC
CDR3: CASSFDLTGNEQFF

V: TRBV11-1
D: TRBD2
size: once
J: TRBJ2-1
DNA: TGTGCCAGCAGCTTTCTAGCGGGGGGAGACAATGAGCAGTTCTTC
CDR3: CASSFLAGGDNEQFF

V: TRBV7-8
D: TRBD1
size: .
J: TRBJ2-2
DNA: TGTGCCAGCAGCTTAGGAGGACAGGGTTTCGCCGGGGAGCTGTTTTTT
CDR3: CASSLGGQGFAGELFF

V: TRBV7-9
D: .
size: .
J: TRBJ1-2
DNA: TGTGCCAGCAGCTTAGGTTCTGGCTATGGCTACACCTTC
CDR3: CASSLGSGYGYTF

V: TRBV5-6
D: TRBD2
size: .
J: TRBJ2-7
DNA: TGTGCCAGCAGCTTGGGACTAGCGGGGTTCGAGCAGTACTTC
CDR3: CASSLGLAGFEQYF

V: TRBV10-3
D: TRBD2
size: few
J: TRBJ2-7
DNA: TGTGCCATCGCTTTGGCGGGGGGCTACGAGCAGTACTTC
CDR3: CAIALAGGYEQYF

V: TRBV11-2
D: .
size: .
J: TRBJ2-5
DNA: TGTGCCAGCAGCCCCCTGGGGTGGGATCAAGAGACCCAGTACTTC
CDR3: CASSPLGWDQETQYF

V: TRBV4-2
D: .
size: .
J: TRBJ1-4
DNA: TGTGCCAGCAGCCTAACCTGGCGGCGGGATGAAAAACTGTTTTTT
CDR3: CASSLTWRRDEKLFF

V: TRBV7-9
D: .
size: .
J: TRBJ1-1
DNA: TGTGCCAGCAGCTTAAAGGGGGAGGAAAACACTGAAGCTTTCTTT
CDR3: CASSLKGEENTEAFF

V: TRBV11-2
D: .
size: .
J: TRBJ1-4
DNA: TGTGCCAGCAGCGGTGGGCAAGGTGAAAAACTGTTTTTT
CDR3: CASSGGQGEKLFF

V: TRBV7-9
D: .
size: .
J: TRBJ2-1
DNA: TGTGCCAGCAGCTTAGGGACAGGGCTTGGGAGGGACGGGCAGTTCTTC
CDR3: CASSLGTGLGRDGQFF

V: TRBV7-9
D: .
size: .
J: TRBJ2-7
DNA: TGTGCCAGCAGCCTAAACCCCCAGACATATAAGGAGCAGTACTTC
CDR3: CASSLNPQTYKEQYF

V: TRBV6-1
D: TRBD1
size: .
J: TRBJ2-7
DNA: TGTGCCAGCAGCCGCCGGGACAGAGACGAGCAGTACTTC
CDR3: CASSRRDRDEQYF

V: TRBV4-3
D: .
size: .
J: TRBJ2-5
DNA: TGCGCCAGCAGCCGAACAGCGGACCAAGAGACCCAGTACTTC
CDR3: CASSRTADQETQYF

V: TRBV6-5
D: .
size: .
J: TRBJ2-7
DNA: TGTGCCAGCAGTTACAACGGGGGATCTGACGAGCAGTACTTC
CDR3: CASSYNGGSDEQYF

V: TRBV9
D: TRBD1
size: .
J: TRBJ2-5
DNA: TGTGCCAGCAGCGTAGGGACAGGGGGCTGGGAGACCCAGTACTTC
CDR3: CASSVGTGGWETQYF